The rows below give T cell receptor beta chains drawn from one sample of a study of identical twins. TCRdb re-analysed the 5' RACE reads in MiXCR, keeping a single row per CDR3 protein. The profile shows a few hundred thousand distinct CDR3 sequences, around 20% of them singletons. Sequenced sample: naive T cells sorted from blood. The receptors derive from a man aged 45 to 65 in good health. Each CDR3 is given without its conserved first and last residue. Fields, in order: V gene, J gene, CDR3 protein.

>TRBV6-1|TRBJ2-7
ASREGQVTSYEQY
>TRBV29-1|TRBJ2-5
STSRKETQY
>TRBV7-2|TRBJ1-4
ASSLEPPYSPEKLF
>TRBV20-1|TRBJ2-7
SAPGQASYEQY
>TRBV12-3/TRBV12-4|TRBJ2-1
ASRLAGGSEQF
>TRBV27|TRBJ1-6
ASSLLGSSYNSPLH
>TRBV5-1|TRBJ1-2
ASSLRKGDYGYT
>TRBV11-1|TRBJ2-3
ASSITGTGVPDTQY
>TRBV23-1|TRBJ2-2
ASSQSRGETPPGSCF
>TRBV6-1|TRBJ1-3
ASSERISGNTIY
>TRBV4-2|TRBJ2-7
ASSPQRGSYEQY
>TRBV10-3|TRBJ2-1
AINSGLDEQF
>TRBV27|TRBJ2-3
ASSFLGLAGTDTQY
>TRBV6-2/TRBV6-3|TRBJ2-3
ASSQELDTQY
>TRBV29-1|TRBJ2-5
SVSKFGGAGETQY
>TRBV5-1|TRBJ2-1
ASSAGGVSSYNEQF
>TRBV15|TRBJ1-3
ATSAEGNTIY
>TRBV7-2|TRBJ2-1
ASSPLGRELKNEQF
>TRBV20-1|TRBJ2-3
SARGVLAVGGTDTQY
>TRBV12-3/TRBV12-4|TRBJ2-2
ASSPGTGRTGELF
>TRBV3-1|TRBJ2-7
ASSQGVRTYEQY
>TRBV20-1|TRBJ1-2
SARIRQIPGEGYT
>TRBV7-9|TRBJ2-7
ASGTGEYYEQY
>TRBV4-3|TRBJ2-1
ASSQGSGRNNEQF
>TRBV5-1|TRBJ2-2
ASSREGLEIAGELF
>TRBV7-2|TRBJ1-2
ASSPALNYGYT
>TRBV15|TRBJ1-1
ATSRDGSQGTEAF
>TRBV10-2|TRBJ1-2
ASSKGQGASNYGYT
>TRBV25-1|TRBJ2-1
ATGLEGNEQF
>TRBV29-1|TRBJ2-3
SVEEDMITLDTQY
>TRBV10-3|TRBJ2-2
AISGVAGVKNTGELF
>TRBV5-1|TRBJ2-5
ASSLVVAGTHKTQY
>TRBV12-3/TRBV12-4|TRBJ2-1
ASTVRLTGASNEQF
>TRBV25-1|TRBJ2-1
ASSARGGSEQF
>TRBV4-3|TRBJ2-7
ASSQGRTSGTYEQY
>TRBV9|TRBJ2-1
ASSVEGLLSYNEQF
>TRBV4-1|TRBJ1-2
ASSQQGTLYGYT
>TRBV12-3/TRBV12-4|TRBJ2-2
ASRPGPTGELF
>TRBV5-1|TRBJ2-7
ASSLGGLQGYEQY
>TRBV15|TRBJ2-3
ATSIGQVTDTQY
>TRBV10-3|TRBJ2-7
AISDRQGRVGEQY
>TRBV5-1|TRBJ2-5
ASSLADGQGETQY
>TRBV30|TRBJ1-5
AWSVRQQLPQH
>TRBV7-2|TRBJ2-1
ASSFRVGGSYNEQF
>TRBV4-3|TRBJ2-1
ASSQSGSSYNEQF
>TRBV18|TRBJ2-7
ASSPPGEYEQY
>TRBV7-2|TRBJ2-3
ASSRSGRVTDTQY
>TRBV27|TRBJ2-1
ASSLWVAGVDNEQF
>TRBV7-2|TRBJ2-7
ASSRTGGSSYEQY
>TRBV3-1|TRBJ1-2
ASSLGQGTAYGYT
>TRBV5-6|TRBJ1-1
ASALGQANAEAF
>TRBV29-1|TRBJ2-3
SVETGKGLTDTQY